This TCR beta chain appears in the sequencing data of a study of cytomegalovirus exposure and HLA in healthy donors. Regarding the study as a whole: Association of a missense DCLRE1C variant with TCR beta V- and J-gene trimming was reported in a later analysis. In a later analysis, HLA-C alleles had the fewest associated TCRs, DRB1 alleles the most. CMV serostatus was the sole immune exposure information available. An apparent linkage of common viral pathogens to several of the most significant clusters emerged in a later analysis.

This CDR3 spans 11 amino acids. Between the trimmed V and J ends, which lost 6 bases and 8 bases, there was a span of 9 bases. The V gene's germline CDR1 is SNHLY and CDR2 FYNNEI. This clone appeared a few times. Antigen unknown. The PCR ran on 60 Vbeta and 13 Jbeta primers. Clones were sequenced by immunoSEQ multiplex PCR, and TCRdb holds only the in-frame ones, with some missing. Of some 110,000 clones detected, about 9.5% appear once; the ten largest clones hold 5% to 6.5%. V usage is TRBV2 and J usage is TRBJ2-3; the D gene is possibly TRBD2 (6 bases). The sequence came from a man aged 35-49 years in good health and CMV-seropositive. Sequencing was carried out using PBMCs. The CDR3 region is CASSGSGTQYF. CDR3 in DNA: TGTGCCAGCAGCGGGAGTGGTACGCAGTATTTT.